This TCR beta chain was sequenced during a study of shared clonotypes between healthy human individuals. Germline-derived CDR1 and CDR2 are KGHSH and LQKENI. V shed 8 bases and J shed 8 bases, with 16 bases lying between them. The CDR3 loop spans 13 amino acids. All donors were healthy HIV-negative adults lacking recent acute infections or vaccinations. The study used about 90 million PBMCs per unsorted sample for genomic DNA. Sequencing was performed on unsorted PBMC DNA using ten immunoSEQ deep assay plates. Profiled with immunoSEQ multiplex PCR; TCRdb holds only in-frame clones, not every one. The repertoire holds roughly 500,000 clones, with approximately 84% as singletons.

What was sequenced was PBMCs. V and J are TRBV18 and TRBJ2-4; TRBD2 is a possible D gene (6 bases). The receptor's source is a woman aged 40 to 50 in good health. Some clones in this sample may be carry-over from other donors' samples. The CDR3 region is CASTPGLGDIQYF. The DNA for the CDR3 is TGTGCCAGCACTCCGGGACTCGGAGACATTCAGTACTTC.